The clone carrying this T cell receptor beta chain has only a few counts. Its antigen is undetermined. A second PCR of 7 to 11 cycles used a sample-barcoded 5' primer and a J-beta primer mix. Researchers report that a template-switch adaptor with 12 random nucleotides tagged each cDNA molecule. MiXCR was run by TCRdb on the 5' RACE reads, yielding one entry per CDR3 protein. This sample has 600,000 or so distinct CDR3 sequences, with about 30% found just once. Each sample yielded at least 6.5 million isolated PBMCs. The data derive from a study of blood T cells in healthy people across ages. General observations from the study: Changes seen in expanded clonotypes were possibly confounded by donor CMV status left unknown. It was found that TCR beta diversity correlated strongly with the percentage of naive T cells.

The clonotype was recovered from a woman older than 75 in good health. Specimen: blood.

The CDR3 region has the DNA TGTGCCAGCAGCCATAAGCGGTACAATGAGCAGTACTTC. Protein product: CASSHKRYNEQYF. The chain is built from TRBV3-1 and TRBJ2-1; tentative D call: TRBD2 (5 bases). The J call may be mistaken, given a closer DNA end match to TRBJ2-7. The CDR3 totals 13 residues. Germline V gene sequence: CDR1 LGHDT, CDR2 YNNKEL (reference sequence).